This is a list of T cell receptor beta chains from one sample in a study of vaccination and CD4 T cells after COVID-19. Each CDR3 protein gets one entry after TCRdb re-called the PCR reads with MiXCR. This table holds over 9,000 distinct CDR3 sequences, roughly 24% found once. These TCRs are of unknown antigen specificity. The material was CD4+ T cells from blood, cultured in vitro, obtained after SARS-CoV-2 vaccination. These receptor sequences come from a human donor who had recovered from COVID-19. Each CDR3 is given with its conserved first and last residue. The D gene is left open where the match is weak. Size tells how often a clone was seen (once, few, many) or the class of an expanded clone, and some rows leave it out.

v_call: TRBV6-2/TRBV6-3
d_call: .
clone_size: few
j_call: TRBJ2-7
cdr3_length: 15
cdr3_aa: CASSYPEGDSYEQYF
cdr3_nt: TGTGCCAGCAGTTACCCCGAGGGGGACTCCTACGAGCAGTACTTC

v_call: TRBV24-1
d_call: TRBD2
clone_size: .
j_call: TRBJ2-3
cdr3_length: 15
cdr3_aa: CAGGTSGRRGDTQYF
cdr3_nt: TGTGCCGGAGGGACTAGCGGGAGGCGGGGAGATACGCAGTATTTT

v_call: TRBV15
d_call: TRBD2
clone_size: few
j_call: TRBJ2-5
cdr3_length: 16
cdr3_aa: CATSSPKLAGQETQYF
cdr3_nt: TGTGCCACCAGCTCACCGAAGCTAGCGGGGCAAGAGACCCAGTACTTC

v_call: TRBV4-3
d_call: .
clone_size: .
j_call: TRBJ2-7
cdr3_length: 14
cdr3_aa: CASSRTGATYEQYF
cdr3_nt: TGCGCCAGCAGCCGCACCGGGGCCACCTACGAGCAGTACTTC

v_call: TRBV28
d_call: .
clone_size: .
j_call: TRBJ1-2
cdr3_length: 15
cdr3_aa: CASSLAEGGALGYTF
cdr3_nt: TGTGCCAGCAGTTTAGCCGAGGGGGGGGCGCTTGGCTACACCTTC

v_call: TRBV7-2
d_call: .
clone_size: .
j_call: TRBJ2-6
cdr3_length: 15
cdr3_aa: CASSLGGAGANVLTF
cdr3_nt: TGTGCCAGCAGCTTAGGGGGGGCTGGGGCCAACGTCCTGACTTTC

v_call: TRBV20-1
d_call: .
clone_size: few
j_call: TRBJ2-7
cdr3_length: 11
cdr3_aa: CSASGSDEQYF
cdr3_nt: TGCAGTGCTAGCGGGAGCGACGAGCAGTACTTC

v_call: TRBV19
d_call: TRBD1
clone_size: .
j_call: TRBJ2-7
cdr3_length: 16
cdr3_aa: CASSLQGRASTYEQYF
cdr3_nt: TGTGCCAGTAGTTTACAGGGGCGGGCGTCGACTTACGAGCAGTACTTC

v_call: TRBV19
d_call: .
clone_size: .
j_call: TRBJ2-2
cdr3_length: 13
cdr3_aa: CASGGLNTGELFF
cdr3_nt: TGTGCCAGTGGCGGACTTAACACCGGGGAGCTGTTTTTT

v_call: TRBV18
d_call: .
clone_size: .
j_call: TRBJ2-5
cdr3_length: 16
cdr3_aa: CASSRASRGGKETQYF
cdr3_nt: TGTGCCAGCTCCCGAGCGTCGCGAGGGGGGAAGGAGACCCAGTACTTC

v_call: TRBV28
d_call: TRBD1
clone_size: medium-sized
j_call: TRBJ2-7
cdr3_length: 15
cdr3_aa: CASSGTGTDTYEQYF
cdr3_nt: TGTGCCAGCAGTGGGACCGGGACAGACACCTACGAGCAGTACTTC

v_call: TRBV11-2
d_call: TRBD1
clone_size: few
j_call: TRBJ2-7
cdr3_length: 16
cdr3_aa: CASSPPDRTGTFGQYF
cdr3_nt: TGTGCCAGCAGCCCACCCGACCGGACAGGGACGTTCGGGCAGTACTTC

v_call: TRBV19
d_call: .
clone_size: .
j_call: TRBJ1-3
cdr3_length: 14
cdr3_aa: CASSISLSGNTIYF
cdr3_nt: TGTGCCAGTAGTATAAGCCTCTCTGGAAACACCATATATTTT

v_call: TRBV4-3
d_call: .
clone_size: .
j_call: TRBJ1-2
cdr3_length: 13
cdr3_aa: CASSQDGGYGYTF
cdr3_nt: TGCGCCAGCAGCCAAGATGGGGGTTATGGCTACACCTTC

v_call: TRBV20-1
d_call: TRBD1
clone_size: .
j_call: TRBJ2-7
cdr3_length: 15
cdr3_aa: CSARSHGQGFNEQYF
cdr3_nt: TGCAGTGCTAGATCCCACGGACAGGGGTTTAACGAGCAGTACTTC

v_call: TRBV11-2
d_call: .
clone_size: medium-sized
j_call: TRBJ1-1
cdr3_length: 13
cdr3_aa: CASSLLITGEAFF
cdr3_nt: TGTGCCAGCAGCTTATTGATTACAGGGGAAGCTTTCTTT

v_call: TRBV5-1
d_call: .
clone_size: once
j_call: TRBJ1-1
cdr3_length: 15
cdr3_aa: CASSLVRGMNTEAFF
cdr3_nt: TGCGCCAGCAGCTTGGTTAGAGGGATGAACACTGAAGCTTTCTTT

v_call: TRBV4-1
d_call: TRBD1
clone_size: .
j_call: TRBJ1-2
cdr3_length: 17
cdr3_aa: CASSQEGQTGGNYGYTF
cdr3_nt: TGCGCCAGCAGCCAAGAGGGGCAGACAGGGGGGAACTATGGCTACACCTTC

v_call: TRBV6-1
d_call: .
clone_size: .
j_call: TRBJ2-3
cdr3_length: 13
cdr3_aa: CATHFGASDTQYF
cdr3_nt: TGCGCCACCCACTTCGGGGCCTCAGATACGCAGTATTTT

v_call: TRBV24-1
d_call: .
clone_size: .
j_call: TRBJ2-5
cdr3_length: 14
cdr3_aa: CATSGSGGGETQYF
cdr3_nt: TGTGCCACCAGTGGGTCGGGGGGCGGGGAGACCCAGTACTTC

v_call: TRBV28
d_call: .
clone_size: .
j_call: TRBJ2-7
cdr3_length: 14
cdr3_aa: CASSPLGPPYEQYF
cdr3_nt: TGTGCCAGCAGTCCCTTAGGACCCCCCTACGAGCAGTACTTC